The text below deals with one TCR beta chain. This clone's antigen is unknown. No base-level quality is on record; no much larger clone is a single base apart. One collaborating source in Seattle enrolled patients while the patients were actively infected and followed the patients over time throughout the course of disease. The collaborating institutions used their own protocols to collect whole blood in K2EDTA tubes. For TCRbeta analysis, collaborators shipped samples as frozen whole blood, isolated PBMCs, or DNA extracted from either of those sample types. This entry is derived from a study of blood T cell repertoires in COVID-19 (dated by TCRdb to about 2020). Describing the broader study: Samples covering the acute and convalescent phases of COVID-19 were provided by collaborators in the United States, Italy and Spain. The material from the prospective study consisted of cDNA or gDNA derived from T cells, B-cell-depleted T cells, or PBMCs. The dataset comprised deeply sampled blood TCRbeta repertoires from subjects exposed to, actively infected with, or recovered from COVID-19. The repertoires were made available in a free public database intended to serve as a resource for research on the immune response to SARS-CoV-2. Samples were obtained from the ongoing ImmuneRACE study (first 160 participants) and from some 1,200 subjects provided by 6 global collaborators. The sample metadata nearly always contained a de-identified subject ID, COVID-19 status, age in years and sex. Where available, HLA class I and class II types were taken from metadata supplied by the sample provider and were not determined by assay-based typing.

TCRbeta CDR3 regions were amplified from genomic DNA using the immunoSEQ Assay, a bias-controlled multiplex PCR. In the original analysis: The number of nucleated cells in each sample was estimated from the amplification of reference gene primers within the assay. To quantify the absolute abundance of each unique TCRbeta CDR3 rearrangement, sequence reads were collapsed and filtered. For each sample, productive Simpson clonality was calculated as the square root of Simpson's diversity index across productive rearrangements. TCRdb retrieved this table from immuneACCESS and kept in-frame rearrangements only. Not all clones are present; in checked studies, unresolved V genes account for under half, and no reason is known for the remainder. V, J and clone size were drawn from that table, and D and trimming were deduced from the DNA. In this sample the table shows 190,000 or so clones, about 81% of which occur a single time. About 11% of the sample belongs to the ten largest clones.

At the junction V is shortened by 2 bases and J by 0 bases, with 7 bases in between. Via the germline V gene (reference sequence), CDR1 is PRHDT and CDR2 FYEKMQ. The CDR3, cysteine through phenylalanine, is 14 amino acids long. Just the 42-base CDR3 DNA is kept, in frame starting at base 1. The paper as a whole reports these results and caveats: Clinical and demographic metadata were provided uncurated, with the amount varying by source and participant.

This TCR was recovered from a woman aged 80 or over with COVID-19, enrolled during active disease. Sequences were obtained from peripheral blood. The rearranged segments are TRBV13 and TRBJ1-2, with the D gene uncertain. This receptor has the CDR3 CASSLQASNYGYTF. The bases are TGTGCCAGCAGCTTACAGGCATCTAACTATGGCTACACCTTC.